One sample yielded the 29 T cell receptor beta chains listed below, sequenced in a study of T-cell memory formation after mild COVID-19. A single record per CDR3 protein comes from TCRdb applying MiXCR to the 5' RACE reads. The data contain about 320,000 distinct CDR3 sequences, more than 13% of them singletons. The material sequenced was PBMCs or a T cell subset sorted from them (not recorded which). The origin of the receptors is a man younger than 35 who had mild COVID-19 (a few samples of this study predate the infection). Cell type and time point are not known.

This clonotype showed up many times. J is TRBJ2-2 and V is TRBV20-1; TRBD1 matches at 7 bases. Trimming at V came to 7 bases and at J to 4 bases, leaving 6 bases not matched to a gene. The CDR3 extends over 13 amino acids. From germline, CDR1 is DFQATT and CDR2 SNEGSKA (reference sequence). In DNA form, the CDR3 reads TGCAGTGTTCCGGACAGGAGCACCGGGGAGCTGTTTTTT. Amino acids: CSVPDRSTGELFF.

The chain uses TRBV19 and TRBJ1-6; perhaps TRBD1 as D (5 bases). CDR1 and CDR2 from the germline V gene are LNHDA and SQIVND (reference sequence). CDR3 length: 15 amino acids. Trimming took off 7 bases at V and 3 bases at J, with 13 bases between the two ends. CDR3 nucleotides: TGTGCCAGTACCTACACCGGGGGCTATAATTCACCCCTCCACTTT. Residues: CASTYTGGYNSPLHF.

This clonotype was detected a few times. The rearrangement joins TRBV7-8 to TRBJ2-3; D possibly uses TRBD1 or TRBD2 (5 bases each). Per the germline V gene, CDR1 is SGHVS and CDR2 is FQNEAQ. V lost 0 bases to trimming and J lost 5 bases, with 18 bases between them. There are 17 residues in the CDR3. CDR3 bases: TGTGCCAGCAGCTTAGCGCGAGCTTTAGGGACGAAAGATACGCAGTATTTT. This codes for CASSLARALGTKDTQYF.

This clonotype has more than one count but fewer than ten. The chain couples TRBV29-1 to TRBJ2-5, with D unresolved. CDR1 SQVTM and CDR2 ANQGSEA come from the germline V gene. Trimming removed 6 bases from V and 3 bases from J, with 11 bases in between. The CDR3 runs to 12 residues. The CDR3 nucleotides read TGCAGCGTCTCCCCTCCAGAAGAGACCCAGTACTTC. Translating it yields CSVSPPEETQYF.

This clonotype was found many times. This chain joins TRBV4-3 and TRBJ2-5; 8 bases line up with TRBD2. Unmatched junction bases numbered 9, after V lost 4 bases and J lost 5 bases. The CDR3 has 15 amino acids. Germline V gives CDR1 LGHNA, CDR2 YSLEER. This CDR3 is CASSRKRGGLETQYF. The DNA for the CDR3 is TGCGCCAGCAGCCGGAAACGGGGGGGCTTGGAGACCCAGTACTTC.

This sequence joins TRBV27 and TRBJ1-1, with D possibly TRBD1 on 5 matching bases. V was trimmed by 5 bases and J by 5 bases, leaving 12 bases between them. The CDR3 has 13 amino acids. CDR1 and CDR2 (germline): MNHEY, SMNVEV (reference sequence). CDR3 sequence (DNA): TGTGCCAGCAGTACAGGACCTAGGACTGAAGCTTTCTTT. It specifies CASSTGPRTEAFF.

This clonotype was seen only a few times. The gene calls are TRBV5-1 and TRBJ2-2; 7 bases match TRBD1. The CDR3 sequence is 15 residues long. Germline CDR1 is SGHRS and CDR2 is YFSETQ. The V and J ends lost 4 bases and 3 bases, in that order; junction bases with no gene match: 6. The CDR3 spells CASSPGTAYTGELFF. The CDR3 nucleotides are TGCGCCAGCAGCCCCGGGACAGCCTACACCGGGGAGCTGTTTTTT.

Many counts were recorded for this clonotype. The rearrangement uses TRBV29-1 and TRBJ1-5, with a possible D match to TRBD1 (5 bases). V lost 5 bases to trimming and J lost 4 bases, with 9 bases between them. The CDR3 covers 12 residues. Germline values: CDR1 SQVTM, CDR2 ANQGSEA. The CDR3 here is CSVQGENQPQHF. The CDR3 DNA follows: TGCAGCGTTCAGGGTGAAAATCAGCCCCAGCATTTT.

The genes are TRBV7-9 and TRBJ2-3; D is ambiguous. The CDR3 loop spans 15 amino acids. Trimming took off 0 bases at V and 5 bases at J, with 12 bases between the two ends. Per the germline V gene, CDR1 is SEHNR and CDR2 is FQNEAQ (reference sequence). The CDR3 here is CASSLASAFGDTQYF. DNA for the CDR3: TGTGCCAGCAGCTTAGCGAGCGCTTTTGGAGATACGCAGTATTTT.

This clonotype was counted a few times. The chain employs TRBV24-1 and TRBJ1-2; D gene ambiguous. CDR3 length: 15 amino acids. Germline CDR1 is KGHDR and CDR2 is SFDVKD. The ends were cut back, 3 bases at V and 6 bases at J, with 16 bases in the middle. The CDR3 protein is CATSDPKSGSNGYTF. In nucleotides, the CDR3 is TGTGCCACCAGTGATCCGAAGAGTGGATCTAATGGCTACACCTTC.

The V and J genes are TRBV24-1 and TRBJ2-1, with TRBD2 matching over 7 bases. J lost 5 bases, V lost 6 bases, and 12 bases had no gene match. The CDR3 totals 16 residues. The germline V gene encodes CDR1 KGHDR and CDR2 SFDVKD. The CDR3 sequence: CATSSPRTRGDNEQFF. DNA for the CDR3: TGTGCCACCAGTTCCCCCAGGACTAGAGGCGACAATGAGCAGTTCTTC.

This clonotype occurred many times. The CDR3 sequence: CASSHRRTEAFF. For the CDR3, the DNA is TGCGCCAGCAGTCACAGGAGAACTGAAGCTTTCTTT. The chain carries TRBV10-2 and TRBJ1-1; the D gene is possibly TRBD1 (5 bases). The CDR3 runs to 12 residues. Germline V CDR1 and CDR2: WSHSY, SAAADI. Trimming removed 5 bases from V and 5 bases from J, with 9 bases in between.

The chain carries TRBV3-1 and TRBJ2-4; TRBD2 is a possible D gene (5 bases). This CDR3 spans 14 amino acids. V was clipped by 0 bases and J by 9 bases, with 12 bases between them. Germline V CDR1 and CDR2: LGHDT, YNNKEL (reference sequence). CDR3 sequence: CASSQEGSSSIQYF. CDR3 nucleotide sequence: TGTGCCAGCAGCCAAGAAGGGAGCTCGAGCATTCAGTACTTC.

In this sample, this clonotype turned up many times. The V gene is TRBV4-1, the J gene TRBJ2-7; the match to TRBD1 covers 7 bases. The germline gives CDR1 MGHRA, CDR2 YSYEKL. The CDR3 spans 14 residues. The V segment lost 3 bases and the J segment 0 bases; nucleotides outside the gene matches: 2. CDR3 residues: CASSHRTGSYEQYF. Here the CDR3 DNA reads TGCGCCAGCAGCCACAGGACAGGCTCCTACGAGCAGTACTTC.

Only a few counts were recorded for this clonotype. This chain uses TRBV12-3 or TRBV12-4 with TRBJ2-2; D ambiguous. V gave up 5 bases and J gave up 3 bases, with 7 bases separating them. The CDR3 contains 13 residues. In DNA form, the CDR3 reads TGTGCCAGCAGTCTGACGCACACCGGGGAGCTGTTTTTT. It specifies CASSLTHTGELFF.

This clonotype has a count of ten or more. The chain recombines TRBV5-1 with TRBJ2-1; maybe TRBD2 (5 bases). CDR3 length equals 16 residues. With 0 bases removed from V and 0 bases from J, the gap between germline ends came to 10 bases. The germline V gene has CDR1 SGHRS and CDR2 YFSETQ. CDR3 bases: TGCGCCAGCAGCTTGGTGGCAGGACTCTCCTACAATGAGCAGTTCTTC. It yields the protein CASSLVAGLSYNEQFF.

The chain is built from TRBV2 and TRBJ2-5; 9 nucleotides align to TRBD2. Germline assignment: CDR1 SNHLY and CDR2 FYNNEI. V was clipped by 8 bases and J by 2 bases; unmatched bases: 15. This CDR3 is 17 amino acids long. The CDR3 spells CASAPLGGGGLQETQYF. The CDR3 nucleotides read TGTGCCAGCGCCCCCCTAGGCGGGGGGGGATTACAAGAGACCCAGTACTTC.

The CDR3 region has the DNA TGCGCCAGCAGCGTCTCGCTAGCGGGCCTGAAGGGAACCGGGGAGCTGTTTTTT. Its protein product is CASSVSLAGLKGTGELFF. The chain carries TRBV5-1 and TRBJ2-2; TRBD2 agrees at 8 bases. This CDR3 has 18 residues. Germline-derived CDR1 and CDR2 are SGHRS and YFSETQ. Trimming cost V 4 bases and J 5 bases; bases outside gene matches: 16.

The chain is built from TRBV21-1 and TRBJ2-1; the D call TRBD1 from the table was never checked on the DNA. TRBV21-1 is tagged as a pseudogene. CDR3 length: 17 residues. The CDR3 sequence: CASSNRGQVRSWNEQFF. CDR3 in DNA: TGTGCCAGCAGCAATCGCGGACAGGTGCGATCGTGGAATGAGCAGTTCTTC.

This clonotype has a handful of counts. The chain combines TRBV7-9 with TRBJ1-1; the D gene is possibly TRBD1 (5 bases). CDR3 length: 16 amino acids. CDR1 and CDR2 from the germline V gene are SEHNR and FQNEAQ (reference sequence). The V and J ends lost 2 bases and 4 bases respectively, with 17 bases between them. Here the CDR3 reads CASSLRGQAKGTEAFF. The CDR3 nucleotides are TGTGCCAGCAGCTTAAGGGGCCAGGCTAAGGGCACTGAAGCTTTCTTT.

This clonotype was observed a handful of times. The chain carries TRBV7-2 and TRBJ2-1; 7 bases match TRBD1. The junction had 7 bases not matched to a gene; V was cut back by 3 bases and J by 8 bases. Looked up from germline, CDR1 is SGHTA and CDR2 is FQGNSA. The CDR3 is 14 residues long. The chain's CDR3 is CASSFGRGYDEQFF. The CDR3, as DNA: TGTGCCAGCAGCTTCGGCAGGGGGTATGATGAGCAGTTCTTC.

This sequence joins TRBV18 and TRBJ1-5; D uncertain. The CDR3 is 15 residues long. Germline V gene lookup returns CDR1 KGHSH and CDR2 LQKENI. V lost 4 bases to trimming and J lost 0 bases, with 10 bases between them. The CDR3 nucleotides read TGTGCCAGCTCACAACAGCAATATAGCAATCAGCCCCAGCATTTT. Translated: CASSQQQYSNQPQHF.

The chain couples TRBV7-2 to TRBJ1-2, with unresolved D. V was clipped by 3 bases and J by 4 bases, with 9 bases between them. The CDR3 is 13 amino acids. Germline assignment: CDR1 SGHTA and CDR2 FQGNSA. The CDR3 nucleotides read TGTGCCAGCAGCTTTAACGGAGGCTATGGCTACACCTTC. Translating it yields CASSFNGGYGYTF.

The chain carries TRBV7-8 and TRBJ2-3, with TRBD2 matching 9 bases. Trimming took 2 bases from V and 2 from J; bases not matched to a gene: 8. CDR1 is SGHVS and CDR2 is FQNEAQ in the germline V gene. This CDR3 has 17 residues. The CDR3 loop reads CASSLYPSGDFTDTQYF. The CDR3 DNA is TGTGCCAGCAGCTTATATCCTAGCGGGGACTTCACAGATACGCAGTATTTT.

A few counts support this clonotype. The chain has TRBV12-3 or TRBV12-4 and TRBJ1-2; 7 bases align to TRBD1. The CDR3 runs 12 residues. J lost 4 bases, V lost 8 bases, and 4 bases had no gene match. The CDR3: CASGPGGYGYTF. DNA for the CDR3: TGTGCCAGCGGCCCAGGGGGCTATGGCTACACCTTC.

This clonotype was observed a handful of times. The chain couples TRBV18 to TRBJ1-1; D remains ambiguous. Germline assignment: CDR1 KGHSH and CDR2 LQKENI. This CDR3 has 15 amino acids. Between the trimmed V and J ends, which lost 3 bases and 0 bases, there was a span of 11 bases. As DNA, the CDR3 is TGTGCCAGCTCACCGAATTTCTACATGAACACTGAAGCTTTCTTT. It yields the protein CASSPNFYMNTEAFF.

The chain employs TRBV2 and TRBJ2-2; a weak D match, TRBD1 (5 bases). Trimming pared 7 bases from V and 4 bases from J, leaving 13 bases between. CDR1 SNHLY and CDR2 FYNNEI come from the germline V gene. The CDR3 runs 14 residues. In DNA, the CDR3 is TGTGCCAGCAAGGGGCGGAAATCCACCGGGGAGCTGTTTTTT. It specifies CASKGRKSTGELFF.

This rearrangement joins TRBV7-2 to TRBJ2-5; TRBD2 is a possible D gene (6 bases). Deletions cut 4 bases from V and 1 base from J, with 13 bases between. Per germline, CDR1 SGHTA and CDR2 FQGNSA. The CDR3 covers 15 residues. CDR3: CASSSRGPTQETQYF. CDR3 nucleotide sequence: TGTGCCAGCAGCTCGCGGGGACCCACCCAAGAGACCCAGTACTTC.

This clonotype was picked up a small number of times. The chain links TRBV11-2 to TRBJ2-2; 13 bases match TRBD2. CDR1 and CDR2 (germline): SGHAT, FQNNGV. The CDR3 has 20 residues. The junction had 14 bases not matched to a gene; V was cut back by 6 bases and J by 1 base. CDR3 DNA: TGTGCCAGCAGACTATACCGCGGACTAGCGGGGGCGATGAACACCGGGGAGCTGTTTTTT. Its protein product is CASRLYRGLAGAMNTGELFF.